The 17 T cell receptor beta chains below were found in one sample sequenced in a study of CD8 T cells in Susac syndrome. A quantity of about 0.5 to 1 ug RNA underwent reverse transcription using random hexamers. TCRdb independently ran MiXCR on the immunoSEQ multiplex PCR reads; one entry per CDR3 protein. The sample contains approximately 210,000 distinct CDR3 sequences, about 95% of which appear only once. Sample: CD4+ T cells from PBMCs. The receptor set was obtained from a human donor with multiple sclerosis.

V is TRBV9 and J is TRBJ1-2, with 8 nucleotides matching TRBD1. J gave up 4 bases and V 2 bases, and 4 bases lay outside the gene matches. This CDR3 has 14 amino acids. Per the germline V gene, CDR1 is SGDLS and CDR2 is YYNGEE. The CDR3 here is CASSVPGGAYGYTF. The CDR3 region has the DNA TGTGCCAGCAGCGTCCCAGGGGGCGCCTATGGCTACACCTTC.

This clonotype has just one count. The genes are TRBV2 and TRBJ2-2; 11 bases are a match to TRBD1. This CDR3 is 15 amino acids long. CDR1 is SNHLY, CDR2 FYNNEI, per germline. V lost 6 bases and J lost 7; bases outside the gene matches: 7. The CDR3 loop reads CASSLGQGAGGELFF. The DNA of the CDR3 is TGTGCCAGCAGCTTAGGACAGGGGGCTGGCGGGGAGCTGTTTTTT.

The CDR3 here is CSARVDRDRYTF. As DNA, the CDR3 is TGCAGTGCTAGAGTGGACAGGGATCGCTACACCTTC. This sequence joins TRBV20-1 and TRBJ1-2; 8 bases map to TRBD1. This CDR3 has 12 residues. CDR1 and CDR2 from the germline V gene are DFQATT and SNEGSKA (reference sequence). Unmatched junction bases numbered 4, after V lost 1 base and J lost 9 bases.

The rearrangement links TRBV3-1 to TRBJ2-7; tentative D call: TRBD1 (6 bases). Trimming removed 2 bases at V and 3 bases at J, with 11 bases between. The V gene's germline CDR1 is LGHDT and CDR2 YNNKEL (reference sequence). This CDR3 is 14 amino acids long. Written as DNA, the CDR3 is TGTGCCAGCAGCCAATTTCCAGGGGACTACGAGCAGTACTTC. Amino acids: CASSQFPGDYEQYF.

The chain has TRBV14 and TRBJ2-6; 10 bases map to TRBD1. The CDR3 sequence is 22 residues long. Losses at the gene ends were 0 bases for V and 1 base for J; bases not matched to a gene: 15. CDR1 is SGHDN, CDR2 FVKESK, per germline. Here the CDR3 DNA reads TGTGCCAGCAGCCAAGATCGAGGGACAGGGGTTACCCGACCGTCTGGGGCCAACGTCCTGACTTTC. Its protein is CASSQDRGTGVTRPSGANVLTF.

The V and J genes are TRBV6-5 and TRBJ2-5, with D perhaps matching TRBD2 (6 bases). Germline V gene data show CDR1 as MNHEY and CDR2 as SVGAGI. V lost 0 bases and J 5 bases, leaving 10 bases between the germline ends. There are 14 residues in the CDR3. This CDR3 is CASSYSGLGETQYF. In DNA, the CDR3 is TGTGCCAGCAGTTACTCGGGACTCGGGGAGACCCAGTACTTC.

This chain connects TRBV3-1 to TRBJ1-4; D perhaps matches TRBD1 (5 bases). This CDR3 has 14 residues. Germline loops: CDR1 LGHDT, CDR2 YNNKEL (reference sequence). V shed 1 base and J shed 10 bases, with 13 bases lying between them. CDR3 nucleotides: TGTGCCAGCAGCCAAGTGGTGGCAGGGACAAAACTGTTTTTT. Encoded protein: CASSQVVAGTKLFF. The full variable domain, its missing parts supplied by reference TRBV3-1 and TRBJ1-4, is DTAVSQTPKYLVTQMGNDKSIKCEQNLGHDTMYWYKQDSKKFLKIMFSYNNKELIINETVPNRFSPKSPDKAHLNLHINSLELGDSAVYFCASSQVVAGTKLFFGSGTQLSVL.

The chain recombines TRBV18 with TRBJ1-5; TRBD1 is a possible D gene (5 bases). The CDR3 length is 14 residues. V shed 4 bases and J shed 9 bases, with 16 bases lying between them. The germline gives CDR1 KGHSH, CDR2 LQKENI. The CDR3 bases are TGTGCCAGCTCACACGGGGACGGGACTCGGCCCCAGCATTTT. This encodes CASSHGDGTRPQHF.

This sequence joins TRBV20-1 and TRBJ2-3; 7 nucleotides align to TRBD2. Germline values: CDR1 DFQATT, CDR2 SNEGSKA (reference sequence). Trimming removed 0 bases from V and 2 bases from J; junction bases left unmatched: 14. The length of the CDR3 is 18 residues. The CDR3 DNA reads TGCAGTGCTAGAGATAACCGAGGGTCTAGCGGTTCCACAGATACGCAGTATTTT. Its translation: CSARDNRGSSGSTDTQYF.

J is TRBJ2-1 and V is TRBV11-2; 9 bases fit TRBD2. The trim removed 0 bases at V and 5 bases at J, leaving 14 bases unmatched. There are 19 residues in the CDR3. CDR1 SGHAT and CDR2 FQNNGV come from the germline V gene. CDR3: CASSLDGPGAGGPHNEQFF. CDR3 in DNA: TGTGCCAGCAGCTTAGATGGCCCGGGGGCGGGAGGGCCCCACAATGAGCAGTTCTTC.

The chain couples TRBV20-1 to TRBJ2-3; D is possibly TRBD1 (5 bases). Trimming removed 6 bases at V and 4 bases at J, with 14 bases between. The CDR3 consists of 13 residues. Germline V gene data show CDR1 as DFQATT and CDR2 as SNEGSKA (reference sequence). CDR3 in amino acids: CSALGLPSDTQYF. The CDR3 DNA reads as TGCAGTGCCCTGGGGCTACCCTCAGATACGCAGTATTTT.

The V gene is TRBV5-4, the J gene TRBJ2-7; no reliable D call. Germline assignment: CDR1 SGHNT and CDR2 YYREEE (reference sequence). The V end was cut by 4 bases, the J end by 1 base, with 12 bases between. The CDR3 spans 14 residues. The CDR3 sequence is CASSPQAASYEQYF. Here the CDR3 DNA reads TGTGCCAGCAGCCCTCAGGCTGCTTCCTACGAGCAGTACTTC.

V gene TRBV6-2 or TRBV6-3 combines with J gene TRBJ2-1, with 8 bases fitting TRBD2. The CDR3 is made up of 16 amino acids. The V and J ends lost 0 bases and 6 bases, in that order; junction bases with no gene match: 7. The germline CDR1 and CDR2 sequences are MNHEY and SVGEGT. The CDR3 coding sequence is TGTGCCAGCAGTTACTCCGGACTAGCTCATCGCAATGAGCAGTTCTTC. As protein: CASSYSGLAHRNEQFF.

This rearrangement joins TRBV20-1 to TRBJ2-7; D call uncertain. The ends were cut back, 3 bases at V and 2 bases at J, with 8 bases in the middle. Germline CDR1 is DFQATT and CDR2 is SNEGSKA (reference sequence). There are 12 residues in the CDR3. CDR3 sequence: CSASGNPYEQYF. In DNA, the CDR3 is TGCAGTGCTAGTGGGAATCCCTACGAGCAGTACTTC.

The CDR3 DNA reads TGTGCCAGCAGCAACGGCCGGGACAGTAATCAGCCCCAGCATTTT. Translating it yields CASSNGRDSNQPQHF. The rearrangement uses TRBV5-4 and TRBJ1-5; 7 nucleotides align to TRBD1. The CDR3 is 15 amino acids. Germline-derived CDR1 and CDR2 are SGHNT and YYREEE (reference sequence). J was trimmed by 4 bases and V by 4 bases; bases with no gene match: 8.

The chain uses TRBV6-6 and TRBJ2-7; 9 nucleotides agree with TRBD1. CDR1 and CDR2 from the germline V gene are MNHNY and SVGAGI (reference sequence). The V and J ends lost 1 base and 6 bases, in that order; junction bases with no gene match: 10. The CDR3 has 16 amino acids. CDR3 protein: CASSYFRDRDSGEQYF. CDR3 sequence (DNA): TGTGCCAGCAGTTACTTCCGGGACAGGGATTCGGGCGAGCAGTACTTC.

CDR3 in DNA: TGTGCCAGTACACCGGGACGACTAGGAGGCTACACCTTC. It is translated as CASTPGRLGGYTF. The chain recombines TRBV12-3 or TRBV12-4 with TRBJ1-2; possible D gene TRBD1, 5 bases. Trimming stripped 9 bases from V and 8 bases from J, with 19 bases between. This CDR3 region has 13 residues.